The 23 T cell receptor beta chains given below trace back to one sample, sequenced in a study of cytomegalovirus exposure and HLA in healthy donors. Researchers ran the PCR with 60 Vbeta and 13 Jbeta primers. This table comes from immunoSEQ multiplex PCR, and its TCRdb copy is limited to in-frame clones, with some not included. The repertoire holds about 150,000 clones, roughly 74% seen once, with roughly 2.8% in the top ten. The source material was PBMCs. These receptors all stem from a man aged 18-30 years in good health and CMV-seronegative.

V is TRBV27 and J is TRBJ1-1; 9 bases match TRBD1. After removal of 4 bases from V and 2 bases from J, the junction contained 5 bases not matched to a gene. The CDR3 is 15 amino acids. Germline assignment: CDR1 MNHEY and CDR2 SMNVEV (reference sequence). CDR3 DNA: TGTGCCAGCAGTTGGGACAGGGCCCTTAACACTGAAGCTTTCTTT. It encodes CASSWDRALNTEAFF.

The chain joins TRBV9 to TRBJ1-4, with 9 positions matching TRBD1. This CDR3 has 16 residues. Trimming removed 2 bases from V and 0 bases from J; junction bases left unmatched: 2. Germline loops: CDR1 SGDLS, CDR2 YYNGEE. Written as DNA, the CDR3 is TGTGCCAGCAGCGTTACAGGGGGCTCAACTAATGAAAAACTGTTTTTT. Translating it yields CASSVTGGSTNEKLFF.

The V call is TRBV7-8, the J call TRBJ2-3; 9 positions match TRBD2. The CDR3 runs 19 residues. V dropped 0 bases and J dropped 3; count of bases not matched to a gene: 13. Germline CDR1 SGHVS, CDR2 FQNEAQ. CDR3 bases: TGTGCCAGCAGCTTAGCGCGGGGGGGGCGAAGGGGCCAGACAGATACGCAGTATTTT. Residues: CASSLARGGRRGQTDTQYF.

In its sample, this clone was seen a few times. CDR3: CASSPTGNQPQHF. Here the CDR3 DNA reads TGTGCCAGCAGTCCGACAGGGAATCAGCCCCAGCATTTT. This chain joins TRBV6-5 and TRBJ1-5; the match to TRBD1 covers 7 bases. This CDR3 is built from 13 residues. V shed 5 bases, J shed 4 bases, and the junction held 2 bases outside the gene matches. Germline V gene lookup returns CDR1 MNHEY and CDR2 SVGAGI.

The chain combines TRBV4-1 with TRBJ1-6; tentatively, D is TRBD1 (6 bases). The V gene's germline CDR1 is MGHRA and CDR2 YSYEKL. The CDR3 loop spans 15 amino acids. Trimming stripped 1 base from V and 6 bases from J, with 10 bases between. The CDR3: CASSQGGGVNSPLHF. In DNA form, the CDR3 reads TGCGCCAGCAGCCAAGGCGGGGGCGTTAATTCACCCCTCCACTTT.

CDR3 coding DNA: TGTGCCAGCAGTCCACGGAGGGGGAGGGATAGGGACCAGTACTTC. Its translation: CASSPRRGRDRDQYF. The chain combines TRBV6-6 with TRBJ2-5, with D tentatively TRBD2 (7 bases). The V end lost 5 bases, the J end lost 10 bases, and 23 bases lay between the germline ends. This CDR3 comprises 15 residues. Germline V gene lookup returns CDR1 MNHNY and CDR2 SVGAGI (reference sequence).

This rearrangement joins TRBV4-1 to TRBJ2-3; D unresolved. V shed 3 bases and J shed 0 bases, with 16 bases lying between them. The CDR3 totals 17 residues. CDR1 and CDR2 (germline): MGHRA, YSYEKL. CDR3 nucleotide sequence: TGCGCCAGCAGCCAGATAGAGTCGCGACTCAGCACAGATACGCAGTATTTT. Translating gives CASSQIESRLSTDTQYF.

The chain links TRBV7-9 to TRBJ1-5, with D possibly TRBD1 on 5 matching bases. The CDR3 runs to 15 residues. Germline CDR1 and CDR2: SEHNR and FQNEAQ (reference sequence). Deletions cut 5 bases from V and 0 bases from J, with 11 bases between. This CDR3 reads CASSPLGGSNQPQHF. The CDR3 coding sequence is TGTGCCAGCAGCCCCCTGGGGGGTAGCAATCAGCCCCAGCATTTT.

This clone appeared a few times. The rearrangement joins TRBV13 to TRBJ1-3; D is perhaps TRBD1 (5 bases). In germline, CDR1 is PRHDT, CDR2 FYEKMQ (reference sequence). V was clipped by 0 bases and J by 4 bases, with 16 bases between them. The CDR3 has 17 amino acids. In nucleotides, the CDR3 is TGTGCCAGCAGCTTAGGTTGGGCGACAGAACAAGGAAACACCATATATTTT. Protein: CASSLGWATEQGNTIYF.

Of note for this clone: A junction end diverges from the germline sequence, so it may reflect a read error. The chain employs TRBV7-9 and TRBJ2-6, with TRBD1 identical over 7 bases. CDR1 is SEHNR, CDR2 FQNEAQ, per germline (reference sequence). CDR3 length: 19 amino acids. This CDR3 is CASSSTGQTRSSGANGLTF. CDR3 bases: TGTGCCAGCAGCTCGACGGGACAGACAAGATCCTCTGGGGCCAACGGCCTGACTTTC.

V usage is TRBV18 and J usage is TRBJ2-2; D gene ambiguous. Germline values: CDR1 KGHSH, CDR2 LQKENI. The CDR3 consists of 13 residues. V was trimmed by 3 bases and J by 7 bases, leaving 9 bases between them. The CDR3 region is CASSPAVIGELFF. The CDR3 bases are TGTGCCAGCTCACCGGCAGTCATCGGGGAGCTGTTTTTT.

The CDR3 here is CASSPRGRENQPQHF. The CDR3 DNA sequence: TGTGCCAGCAGCCCCCGCGGCAGGGAAAATCAGCCCCAGCATTTT. The J gene is TRBJ1-5, the V gene TRBV7-9, with a possible D match to TRBD1 (5 bases). Germline values: CDR1 SEHNR, CDR2 FQNEAQ (reference sequence). The ends were cut back, 5 bases at V and 4 bases at J, with 15 bases in the middle. The CDR3 is 15 residues long. Drawing the rest from reference TRBV7-9 and TRBJ1-5, the complete variable domain is DTGVSQNPRHKITKRGQNVTFRCDPISEHNRLYWYRQTLGQGPEFLTYFQNEAQLEKSRLLSDRFSAERPKGSFSTLEIQRTEQGDSAMYLCASSPRGRENQPQHFGDGTRLSIL.

This clone appeared a few times. The genes are TRBV7-3 and TRBJ2-3; a weak D match, TRBD1 (5 bases). The length of the CDR3 is 14 residues. Per the germline V gene, CDR1 is SGHTA and CDR2 is FQGTGA. Trimming shortened V by 4 bases and J by 6 bases, and 14 bases separated the two germline ends. CDR3 region: CASSSGVGRDTQYF. As DNA, the CDR3 is TGTGCCAGCAGCTCGGGCGTGGGGCGCGATACGCAGTATTTT.

Note on this clone: An end of the junction does not agree with germline; a read error may underlie this. The chain has TRBV7-9 and TRBJ2-1, with TRBD1 matching over 10 bases. The germline V gene encodes CDR1 SEHNR and CDR2 FQNEAQ (reference sequence). The length of the CDR3 is 15 residues. The CDR3, as DNA: TGTTCCAGCAGCTTAGCGAGGGGGACAGGGGTTGAGCAGTTCTTC. This sequence encodes CSSSLARGTGVEQFF.

The genes are TRBV6-1 and TRBJ2-3; D is unresolved. With 2 bases removed from V and 4 bases from J, the gap between germline ends came to 10 bases. Germline V gene lookup returns CDR1 MNHNS and CDR2 SASEGT. CDR3 size: 14 residues. The CDR3 nucleotides read TGTGCCAGCAGTGAAATCGGGTTGGCAGATACGCAGTATTTT. This codes for CASSEIGLADTQYF.

Concerning this clone: The sample carries other DNA sequences with the same CDR3. The chain links TRBV5-1 to TRBJ2-5, with D perhaps matching TRBD1 (6 bases). CDR1 and CDR2 (germline): SGHRS, YFSETQ. There are 14 residues in the CDR3. V was clipped by 0 bases and J by 3 bases, with 9 bases between them. The CDR3 is CASSLGGGEETQYF. The CDR3 bases are TGCGCCAGCAGCTTGGGTGGGGGCGAAGAGACCCAGTACTTC. The complete variable domain, with remaining parts taken from reference TRBV5-1 and TRBJ2-5, reads KAGVTQTPRYLIKTRGQQVTLSCSPISGHRSVSWYQQTPGQGLQFLFEYFSETQRNKGNFPGRFSGRQFSNSRSEMNVSTLELGDSALYLCASSLGGGEETQYFGPGTRLLVL.

The CDR3 region has the DNA TGTGCCAGCAGTGCAGAAACCGGGACAGGGGGTTCACCCCTCCACTTT. Protein product: CASSAETGTGGSPLHF. The chain uses TRBV6-1 and TRBJ1-6, with 11 bases lining up with TRBD1. The junction had 8 bases not matched to a gene; V was cut back by 4 bases and J by 9 bases. CDR3 length: 16 amino acids. Germline V gene sequence: CDR1 MNHNS, CDR2 SASEGT.

This chain joins TRBV4-1 and TRBJ2-1; 9 positions match TRBD1. Germline V gene sequence: CDR1 MGHRA, CDR2 YSYEKL. Trimming cost V 3 bases and J 2 bases; bases outside gene matches: 8. The CDR3 loop spans 17 amino acids. CDR3 sequence: CASSHRDRGLAYNEQFF. CDR3 coding DNA: TGCGCCAGCAGCCACCGCGACAGGGGGTTGGCCTACAATGAGCAGTTCTTC.

This chain uses TRBV7-9 with TRBJ1-5, with 8 bases matching TRBD1. Germline loops: CDR1 SEHNR, CDR2 FQNEAQ (reference sequence). CDR3 length: 15 amino acids. V trimming: 2 bases; J trimming: 5 bases; junction bases outside the gene matches: 5. The CDR3 loop reads CASSLTGGGYQPQHF. DNA for the CDR3: TGTGCCAGCAGCTTAACAGGGGGAGGATATCAGCCCCAGCATTTT. The variable domain in full, with the rest retrieved from reference TRBV7-9 and TRBJ1-5, is DTGVSQNPRHKITKRGQNVTFRCDPISEHNRLYWYRQTLGQGPEFLTYFQNEAQLEKSRLLSDRFSAERPKGSFSTLEIQRTEQGDSAMYLCASSLTGGGYQPQHFGDGTRLSIL.

CDR3: CASSQELGLAATGELFF. DNA of the CDR3: TGCGCCAGCAGCCAAGAACTGGGACTAGCGGCAACCGGGGAGCTGTTTTTT. This sequence joins TRBV4-1 and TRBJ2-2, with 11 positions matching TRBD2. The CDR3 consists of 17 residues. Germline V gene sequence: CDR1 MGHRA, CDR2 YSYEKL. Trimming at V came to 0 bases and at J to 5 bases, leaving 5 bases not matched to a gene.

This chain connects TRBV7-2 to TRBJ2-5; 9 bases map to TRBD1. The J call is uncertain, as TRBJ2-7 better fits the DNA end. Germline V gene lookup returns CDR1 SGHTA and CDR2 FQGNSA. CDR3 length equals 14 residues. CDR3 DNA sequence: TGTGCCAGCAGCTCCGGACAGGGGCTCGACGAGCAGTACTTC. Protein: CASSSGQGLDEQYF.

Remarks on this clone: One end of the junction varies from germline; a read error may be responsible. The V and J genes are TRBV4-3 and TRBJ2-7, with D perhaps matching TRBD1 (6 bases). Per germline, CDR1 LGHNA and CDR2 YSLEER. The CDR3 sequence is 12 residues long. This chain's CDR3 is CASSQTGTKLWF. In DNA, the CDR3 is TGCGCCAGCAGCCAGACCGGGACAAAGCTCTGGTTC.

The rearrangement uses TRBV28 and TRBJ1-5, with D possibly matching TRBD1 (6 bases). Trimming took 7 bases from V and 7 from J, leaving 17 bases between them. CDR1 is MDHEN and CDR2 is SYDVKM in the germline V gene. CDR3 length equals 14 residues. The CDR3 DNA is TGTGCCAGCACCGAAACAGGGTTAGGGCAGCCCCAGCATTTT. Translation gives CASTETGLGQPQHF.